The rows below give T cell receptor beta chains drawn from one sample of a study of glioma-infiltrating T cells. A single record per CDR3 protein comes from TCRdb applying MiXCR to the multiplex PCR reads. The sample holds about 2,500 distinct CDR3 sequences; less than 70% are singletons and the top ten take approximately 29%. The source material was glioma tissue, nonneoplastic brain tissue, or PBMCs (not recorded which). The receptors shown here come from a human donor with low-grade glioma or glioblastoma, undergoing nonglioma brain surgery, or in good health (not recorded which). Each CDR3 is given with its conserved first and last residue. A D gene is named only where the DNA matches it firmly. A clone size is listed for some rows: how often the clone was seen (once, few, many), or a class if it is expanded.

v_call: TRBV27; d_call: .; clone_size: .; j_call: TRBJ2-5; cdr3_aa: CVSSLDTLGEAQYF; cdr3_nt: TGTGTCAGCAGCCTCGACACTTTAGGGGAGGCCCAGTACTTC
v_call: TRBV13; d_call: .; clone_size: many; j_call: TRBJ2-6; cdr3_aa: CASSGPEPRRLSGANVLTF; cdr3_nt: TGTGCCAGCAGCGGACCTGAACCTAGGCGTCTCTCTGGGGCCAACGTCCTGACTTTC
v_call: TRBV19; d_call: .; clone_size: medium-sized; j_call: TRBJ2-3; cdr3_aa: CASSIVSRDTQYF; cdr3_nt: TGTGCCAGTAGTATAGTTTCGCGGGATACGCAGTATTTT
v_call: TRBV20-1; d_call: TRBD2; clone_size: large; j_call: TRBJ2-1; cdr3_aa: CSLPEAGGGNEQFF; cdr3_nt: TGCAGTCTTCCAGAGGCGGGGGGGGGCAATGAGCAGTTCTTC
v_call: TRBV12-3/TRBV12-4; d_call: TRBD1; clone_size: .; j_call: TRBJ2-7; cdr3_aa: CASSLVPGQRMAYEQYF; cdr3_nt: TGTGCCAGCAGCTTAGTCCCGGGACAGAGGATGGCCTACGAGCAGTACTTC
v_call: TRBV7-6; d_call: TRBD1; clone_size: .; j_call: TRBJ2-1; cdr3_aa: CAGSPTPGQGGNEQSF; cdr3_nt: TGTGCCGGCAGCCCCACCCCGGGACAGGGGGGCAATGAGCAGTCCTTC
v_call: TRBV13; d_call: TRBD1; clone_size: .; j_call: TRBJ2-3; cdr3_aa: CASSLTGGSDTQYF; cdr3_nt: TGTGCCAGCAGCTTGACAGGGGGGTCAGATACGCAGTATTTT
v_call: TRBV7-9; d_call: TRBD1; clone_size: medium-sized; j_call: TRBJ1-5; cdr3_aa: CASSPYTGTGGNQPQHF; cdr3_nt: TGTGCCAGCAGCCCCTACACCGGGACAGGGGGGAATCAGCCCCAGCATTTT
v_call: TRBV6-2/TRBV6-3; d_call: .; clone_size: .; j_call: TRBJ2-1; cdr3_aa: CASSYTAGHSSYPEQFF; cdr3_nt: TGTGCCAGCAGTTACACCGCCGGACACAGCTCCTACCCTGAGCAGTTCTTC
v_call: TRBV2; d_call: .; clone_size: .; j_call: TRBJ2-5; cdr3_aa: CASRKGRGETQYF; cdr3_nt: TGTGCCAGCAGGAAGGGAAGGGGAGAGACCCAGTACTTC
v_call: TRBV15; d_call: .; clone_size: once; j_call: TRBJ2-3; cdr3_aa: CATSRGRKITETQYF; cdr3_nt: TGTGCCACCAGCAGGGGCAGGAAAATCACAGAAACGCAATATTTT
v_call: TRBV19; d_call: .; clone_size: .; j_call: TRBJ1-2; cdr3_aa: CATRRNYGYTF; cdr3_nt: TGTGCCACCCGGCGAAACTATGGCTACACCTTC
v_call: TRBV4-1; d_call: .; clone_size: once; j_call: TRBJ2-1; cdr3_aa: CASSPPTGLNEQFF; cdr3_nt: TGCGCCAGCAGCCCTCCAACGGGCCTAAATGAGCAGTTCTTC
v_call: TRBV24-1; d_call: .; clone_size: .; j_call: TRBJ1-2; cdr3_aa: CATSVNMKVVYAF; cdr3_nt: TGTGCCACCAGTGTAAATATGAAGGTAGTCTACGCCTTC
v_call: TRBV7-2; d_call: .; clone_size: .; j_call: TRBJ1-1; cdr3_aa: CASSSYDKLGASF; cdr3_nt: TGTGCTAGCAGCAGTTATGACAAGCTAGGAGCTTCCTTT
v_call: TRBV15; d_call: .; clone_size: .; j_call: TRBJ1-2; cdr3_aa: CATNRDDSGYNYTF; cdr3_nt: TGTGCCACCAACAGAGATGACAGCGGCTATAACTACACCTTC
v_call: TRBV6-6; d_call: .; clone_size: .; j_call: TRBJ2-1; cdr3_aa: CASSPQGLRTYNEQFF; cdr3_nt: TGTGCTAGCAGTCCCCAGGGTCTTCGGACCTACAATGAGCAGTTCTTC
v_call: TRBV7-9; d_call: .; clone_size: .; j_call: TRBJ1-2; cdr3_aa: CDSSPPQGNGYTF; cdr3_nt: TGTGACAGCAGTCCCCCCCAGGGGAATGGCTACACCTTC
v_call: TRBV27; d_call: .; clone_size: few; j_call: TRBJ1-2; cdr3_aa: CASSFSPSGVGSGYTF; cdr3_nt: TGTGCCAGCAGTTTCTCCCCTTCAGGGGTAGGATCTGGCTACACCTTC
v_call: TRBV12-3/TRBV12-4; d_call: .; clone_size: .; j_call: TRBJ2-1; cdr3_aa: CVSSLLGDKGNEQLF; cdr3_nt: TGTGTTAGCAGTTTATTGGGGGATAAAGGCAATGAGCAGCTCTTC
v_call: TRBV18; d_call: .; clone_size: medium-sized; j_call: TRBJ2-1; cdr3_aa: CASSAAYAGSYNEQFF; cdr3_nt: TGTGCCAGCTCCGCCGCATATGCGGGCTCCTACAATGAGCAGTTCTTC
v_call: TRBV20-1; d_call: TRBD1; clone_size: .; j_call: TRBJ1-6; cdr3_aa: CSAPATGFSPLPF; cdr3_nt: TGCAGTGCGCCCGCGACAGGGTTCTCCCCCCTCCCCTTT
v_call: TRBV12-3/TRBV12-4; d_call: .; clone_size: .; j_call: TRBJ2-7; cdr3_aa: CDGSLVPGKGMTYEQYF; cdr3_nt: TGTGACGGTAGTTTAGTCCCGGGAAAGGGGATGACCTACGAGCAGTACTTC
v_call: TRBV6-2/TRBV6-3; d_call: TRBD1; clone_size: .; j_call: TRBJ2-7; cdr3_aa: CASSRDRSSYGQYF; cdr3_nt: TGTGCCAGCAGCCGGGACAGAAGTTCCTACGGGCAGTACTTC